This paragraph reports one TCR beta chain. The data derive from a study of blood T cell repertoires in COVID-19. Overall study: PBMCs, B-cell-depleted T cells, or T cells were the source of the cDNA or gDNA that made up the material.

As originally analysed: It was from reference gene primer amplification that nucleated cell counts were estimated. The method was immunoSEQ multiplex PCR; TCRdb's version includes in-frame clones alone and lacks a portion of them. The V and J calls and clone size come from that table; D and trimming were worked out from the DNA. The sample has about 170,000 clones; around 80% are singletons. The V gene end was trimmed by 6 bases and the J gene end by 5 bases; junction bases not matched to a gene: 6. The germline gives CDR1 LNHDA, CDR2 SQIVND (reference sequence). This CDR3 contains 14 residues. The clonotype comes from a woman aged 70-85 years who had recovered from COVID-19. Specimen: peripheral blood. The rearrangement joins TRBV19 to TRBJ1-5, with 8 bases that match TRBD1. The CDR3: CASSQGQGYQPQHF. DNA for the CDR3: TGTGCCAGTAGCCAAGGACAGGGATATCAGCCCCAGCATTTT.